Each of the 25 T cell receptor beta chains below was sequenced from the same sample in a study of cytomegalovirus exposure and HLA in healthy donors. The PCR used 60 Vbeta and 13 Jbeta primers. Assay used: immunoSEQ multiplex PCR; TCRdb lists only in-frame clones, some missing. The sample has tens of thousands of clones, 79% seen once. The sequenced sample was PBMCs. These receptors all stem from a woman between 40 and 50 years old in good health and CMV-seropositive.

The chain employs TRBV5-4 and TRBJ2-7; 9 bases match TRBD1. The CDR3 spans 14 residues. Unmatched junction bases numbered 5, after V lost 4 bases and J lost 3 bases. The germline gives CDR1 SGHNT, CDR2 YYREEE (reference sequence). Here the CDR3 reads CASSVGQGIYEQYF. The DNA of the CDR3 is TGTGCCAGCAGCGTGGGACAGGGCATCTACGAGCAGTACTTC.

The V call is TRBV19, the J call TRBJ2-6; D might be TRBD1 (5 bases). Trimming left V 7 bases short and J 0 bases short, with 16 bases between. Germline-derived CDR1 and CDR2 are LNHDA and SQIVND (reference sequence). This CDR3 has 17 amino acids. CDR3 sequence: CASTVTARTSGANVLTF. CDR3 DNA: TGTGCCAGTACGGTGACAGCGCGAACCTCTGGGGCCAACGTCCTGACTTTC. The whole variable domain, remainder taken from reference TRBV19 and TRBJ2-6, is DGGITQSPKYLFRKEGQNVTLSCEQNLNHDAMYWYRQDPGQGLRLIYYSQIVNDFQKGDIAEGYSVSREKKESFPLTVTSAQKNPTAFYLCASTVTARTSGANVLTFGAGSRLTVL.

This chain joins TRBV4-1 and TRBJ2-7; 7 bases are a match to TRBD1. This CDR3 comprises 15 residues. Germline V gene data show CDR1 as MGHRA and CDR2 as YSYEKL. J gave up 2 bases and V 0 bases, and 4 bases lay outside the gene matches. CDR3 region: CASSQETGNTYEQYF. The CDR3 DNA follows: TGCGCCAGCAGCCAAGAGACAGGGAATACCTACGAGCAGTACTTC.

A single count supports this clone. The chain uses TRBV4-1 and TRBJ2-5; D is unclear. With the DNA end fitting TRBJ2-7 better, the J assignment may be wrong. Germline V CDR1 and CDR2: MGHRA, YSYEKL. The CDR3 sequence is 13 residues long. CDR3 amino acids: CASSQEAGYEQYF. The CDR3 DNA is TGCGCCAGCAGCCAAGAGGCCGGGTACGAGCAGTACTTC.

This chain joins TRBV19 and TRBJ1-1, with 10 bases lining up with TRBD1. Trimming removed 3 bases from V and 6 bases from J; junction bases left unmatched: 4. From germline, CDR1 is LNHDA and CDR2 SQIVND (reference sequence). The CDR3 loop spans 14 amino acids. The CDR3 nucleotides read TGTGCCAGTAGTATCCGGGACAGGGGCGCTGAAGCTTTCTTT. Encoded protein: CASSIRDRGAEAFF. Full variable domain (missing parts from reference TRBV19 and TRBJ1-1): DGGITQSPKYLFRKEGQNVTLSCEQNLNHDAMYWYRQDPGQGLRLIYYSQIVNDFQKGDIAEGYSVSREKKESFPLTVTSAQKNPTAFYLCASSIRDRGAEAFFGQGTRLTVV.

Written as DNA, the CDR3 is TGCGCCAGCAGCGAGGCTAGCGGGGGAGGCACAGATACGCAGTATTTT. Translation gives CASSEASGGGTDTQYF. V usage is TRBV5-1 and J usage is TRBJ2-3; TRBD2 agrees at 10 bases. The CDR3 is 16 residues long. Per germline, CDR1 SGHRS and CDR2 YFSETQ. With V trimmed by 4 bases and J by 1 base, 6 bases remained unmatched.

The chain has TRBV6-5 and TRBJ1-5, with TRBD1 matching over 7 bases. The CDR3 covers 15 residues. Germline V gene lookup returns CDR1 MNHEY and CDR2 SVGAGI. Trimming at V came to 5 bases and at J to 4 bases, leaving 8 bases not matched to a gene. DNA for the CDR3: TGTGCCAGCAGTACCAGGGACAGCCCGAATCAGCCCCAGCATTTT. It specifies CASSTRDSPNQPQHF.

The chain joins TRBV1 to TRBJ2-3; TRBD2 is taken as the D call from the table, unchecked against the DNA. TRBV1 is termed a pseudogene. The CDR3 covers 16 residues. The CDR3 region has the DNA TGCACCAGCAGCCAGCTTCTGCGGGATTATCTAGATACGCAGTATTTT. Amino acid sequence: CTSSQLLRDYLDTQYF.

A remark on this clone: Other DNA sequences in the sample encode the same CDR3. The DNA of the CDR3 is TGTGCCAGCTCACCACCGGGGACAGGCTATGGCTACACCTTC. Translating it yields CASSPPGTGYGYTF. The chain is built from TRBV18 and TRBJ1-2, with 8 bases that match TRBD1. This CDR3 spans 14 amino acids. Unmatched junction bases numbered 1, after V lost 0 bases and J lost 4 bases. Germline V gene sequence: CDR1 KGHSH, CDR2 LQKENI.

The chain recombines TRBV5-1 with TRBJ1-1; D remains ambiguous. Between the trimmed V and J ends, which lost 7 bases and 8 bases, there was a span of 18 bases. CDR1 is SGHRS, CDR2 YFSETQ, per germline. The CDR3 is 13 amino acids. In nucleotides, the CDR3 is TGCGCCAGCCGCACAGCGGGCGGGGAAGAAGCTTTCTTT. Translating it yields CASRTAGGEEAFF. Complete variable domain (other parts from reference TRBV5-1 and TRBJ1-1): KAGVTQTPRYLIKTRGQQVTLSCSPISGHRSVSWYQQTPGQGLQFLFEYFSETQRNKGNFPGRFSGRQFSNSRSEMNVSTLELGDSALYLCASRTAGGEEAFFGQGTRLTVV.

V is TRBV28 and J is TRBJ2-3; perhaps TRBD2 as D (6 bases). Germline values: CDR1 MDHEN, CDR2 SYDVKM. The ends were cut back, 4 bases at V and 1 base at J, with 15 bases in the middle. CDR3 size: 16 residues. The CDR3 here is CASSSGLILRTDTQYF. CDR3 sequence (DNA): TGTGCCAGCAGTTCGGGACTGATTCTACGCACAGATACGCAGTATTTT.

The chain's CDR3 is CAISESGSLAGGPYNEQFF. Written as DNA, the CDR3 is TGTGCCATCAGTGAGTCGGGGTCTTTAGCGGGAGGCCCCTACAATGAGCAGTTCTTC. The V and J genes are TRBV10-3 and TRBJ2-1; 10 bases are shared with TRBD2. Germline V gene sequence: CDR1 ENHRY, CDR2 SYGVKD. V gave up 0 bases and J gave up 2 bases; unmatched junction bases: 10. CDR3 length equals 19 residues.

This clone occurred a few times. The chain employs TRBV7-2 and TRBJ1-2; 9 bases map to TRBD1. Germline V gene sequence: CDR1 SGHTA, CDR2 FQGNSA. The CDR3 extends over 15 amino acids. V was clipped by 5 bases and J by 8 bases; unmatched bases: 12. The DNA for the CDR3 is TGTGCCAGCAGCGTTCCGGGACAGGGCGCCCGAGGCTACACCTTC. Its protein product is CASSVPGQGARGYTF. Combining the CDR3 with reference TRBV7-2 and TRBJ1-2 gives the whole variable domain GAGVSQSPSNKVTEKGKDVELRCDPISGHTALYWYRQSLGQGLEFLIYFQGNSAPDKSGLPSDRFSAERTGGSVSTLTIQRTQQEDSAVYLCASSVPGQGARGYTFGSGTRLTVV.

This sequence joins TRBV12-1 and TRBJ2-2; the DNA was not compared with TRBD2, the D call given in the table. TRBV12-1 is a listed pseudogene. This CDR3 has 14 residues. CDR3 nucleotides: TGTGCCAGCAGCTTTAAGACGGGCACCGGGGAGCTGTTTTTT. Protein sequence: CASSFKTGTGELFF.

Here the CDR3 DNA reads TGTGCCAGCAGCACCTCACGGGGGGCGAACACCGGGGAGCTGTTTTTT. This gives the protein CASSTSRGANTGELFF. The chain is built from TRBV9 and TRBJ2-2; 7 bases map to TRBD2. CDR3 size: 16 residues. Trimming removed 4 bases from V and 0 bases from J; junction bases left unmatched: 6. Germline lookup yields CDR1 SGDLS and CDR2 YYNGEE.

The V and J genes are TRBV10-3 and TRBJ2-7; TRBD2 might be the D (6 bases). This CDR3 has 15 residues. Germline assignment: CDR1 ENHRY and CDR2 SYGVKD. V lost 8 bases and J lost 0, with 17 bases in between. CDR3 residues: CAIRGTLRTSYEQYF. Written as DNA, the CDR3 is TGTGCCATCCGCGGGACGCTTAGGACCTCCTACGAGCAGTACTTC.

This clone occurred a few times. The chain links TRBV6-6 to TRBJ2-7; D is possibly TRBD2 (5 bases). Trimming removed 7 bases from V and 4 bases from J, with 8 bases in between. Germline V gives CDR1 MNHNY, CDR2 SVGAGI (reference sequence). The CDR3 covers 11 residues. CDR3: CASTEGYEQYF. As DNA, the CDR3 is TGTGCCAGCACTGAGGGATACGAGCAGTACTTC.

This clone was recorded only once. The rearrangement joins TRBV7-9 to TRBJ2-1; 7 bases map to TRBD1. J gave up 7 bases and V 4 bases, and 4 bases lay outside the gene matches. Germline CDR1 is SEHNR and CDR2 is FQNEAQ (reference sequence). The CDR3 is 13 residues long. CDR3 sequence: CASSYWTGNEQFF. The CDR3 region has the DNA TGTGCCAGCAGCTACTGGACAGGAAATGAGCAGTTCTTC.

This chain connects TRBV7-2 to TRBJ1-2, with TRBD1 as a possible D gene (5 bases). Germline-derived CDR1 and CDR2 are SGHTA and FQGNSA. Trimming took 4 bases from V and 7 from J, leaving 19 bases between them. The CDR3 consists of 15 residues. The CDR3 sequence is CASSSWGGVNRGYTF. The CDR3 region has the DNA TGTGCCAGCAGCTCTTGGGGGGGGGTGAATCGTGGCTACACCTTC.

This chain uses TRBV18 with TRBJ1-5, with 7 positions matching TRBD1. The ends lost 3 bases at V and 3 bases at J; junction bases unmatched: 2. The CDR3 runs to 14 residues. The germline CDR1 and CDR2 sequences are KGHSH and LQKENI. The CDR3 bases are TGTGCCAGCTCACCGGGACAGTTCAATCAGCCCCAGCATTTT. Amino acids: CASSPGQFNQPQHF.

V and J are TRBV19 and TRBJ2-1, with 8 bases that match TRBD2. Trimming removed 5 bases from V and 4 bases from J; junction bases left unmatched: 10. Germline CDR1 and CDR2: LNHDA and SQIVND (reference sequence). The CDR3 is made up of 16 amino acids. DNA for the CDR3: TGTGCCAGTAGTGGATGGTCTAGCGGGTTATACAATGAGCAGTTCTTC. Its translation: CASSGWSSGLYNEQFF.

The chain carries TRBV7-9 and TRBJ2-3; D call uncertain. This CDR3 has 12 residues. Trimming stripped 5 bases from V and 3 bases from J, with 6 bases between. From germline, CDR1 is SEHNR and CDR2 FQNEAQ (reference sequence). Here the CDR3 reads CASSLRTDTQYF. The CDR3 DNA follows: TGTGCCAGCAGCCTACGAACAGATACGCAGTATTTT.

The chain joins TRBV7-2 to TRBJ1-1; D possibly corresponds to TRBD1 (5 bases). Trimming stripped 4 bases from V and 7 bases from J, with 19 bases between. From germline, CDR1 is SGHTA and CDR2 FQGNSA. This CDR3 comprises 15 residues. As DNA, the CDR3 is TGTGCCAGCAGCTCGCTCGAAGGGGTTAGAGGTGAAGCTTTCTTT. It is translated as CASSSLEGVRGEAFF. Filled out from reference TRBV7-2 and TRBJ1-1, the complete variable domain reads GAGVSQSPSNKVTEKGKDVELRCDPISGHTALYWYRQSLGQGLEFLIYFQGNSAPDKSGLPSDRFSAERTGGSVSTLTIQRTQQEDSAVYLCASSSLEGVRGEAFFGQGTRLTVV.

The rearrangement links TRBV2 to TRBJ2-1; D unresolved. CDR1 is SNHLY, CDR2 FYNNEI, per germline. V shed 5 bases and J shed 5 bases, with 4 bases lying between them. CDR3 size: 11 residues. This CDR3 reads CASSLDNEQFF. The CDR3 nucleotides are TGTGCCAGCAGTTTAGACAATGAGCAGTTCTTC.

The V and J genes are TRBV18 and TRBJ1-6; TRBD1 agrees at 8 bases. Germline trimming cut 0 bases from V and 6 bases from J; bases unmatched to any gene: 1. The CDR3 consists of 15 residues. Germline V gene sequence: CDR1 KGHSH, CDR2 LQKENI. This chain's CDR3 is CASSPPGQANSPLHF. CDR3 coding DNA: TGTGCCAGCTCACCACCGGGACAGGCTAATTCACCCCTCCACTTT.